This TCR beta chain was captured in a study of control samples from healthy donors and cancer patients. Per germline, CDR1 PRHDT and CDR2 FYEKMQ (reference sequence). V gave up 5 bases and J gave up 3 bases; unmatched junction bases: 16. The CDR3 sequence is 18 residues long. TCRdb keeps only in-frame clones here, not all; method: immunoSEQ multiplex PCR. Here the sample spans some 150,000 clones, approximately 94% being singletons. Material for sequencing was PBMCs. This chain connects TRBV13 to TRBJ1-1, with TRBD1 identical over 9 bases. The TCR sequence derives from a man aged 55 to 70 with colorectal cancer. CDR3 in amino acids: CASSPGPTGGGFDTEAFF. DNA of the CDR3: TGTGCCAGCAGCCCAGGACCGACAGGGGGAGGATTTGACACTGAAGCTTTCTTT. Variable domain in full (rest from reference TRBV13 and TRBJ1-1): AAGVIQSPRHLIKEKRETATLKCYPIPRHDTVYWYQQGPGQDPQFLISFYEKMQSDKGSIPDRFSAQQFSDYHSELNMSSLELGDSALYFCASSPGPTGGGFDTEAFFGQGTRLTVV.